Sequencing of this TCR beta chain was carried out in a study of beta chain features in type 1 diabetes (dated by TCRdb to the late 2010s). Background for the entire study: Patients and healthy donors did not differ in mean age, gender distribution, total cell number or subset yield. Across all samples, roughly 110,000,000 sorted cells were examined, and cell number per subset correlated strongly with RNA yield. The study compared the TCRB repertoires of sorted circulating CD4+ T cell subsets in recently diagnosed type 1 diabetes patients with those in matched healthy donors. Regulatory and stem cell-like memory subsets were isolated from only 8 patients and 8 healthy donors, whereas naive and central memory subsets came from all 30 or so donors. The paper's findings and limits, for the study overall: Only small numbers of individuals were included in the HLA sub-analyses, which left unresolved whether HLA type had any influence on TCRB rearrangement. Because cDNA was sequenced instead of genomic DNA, highly expressing activated cells could be over-represented, though the groups showed no difference in activation or CD3 levels. Shorter templates might have been favored by PCR, but patient and control samples were amplified and corrected together, so both groups would have been affected equally by any skew. Naive, central memory and regulatory TCRB repertoires appeared more similar among patients than among healthy donors. Type 1 diabetes patients showed a moderate but significant shortening of TCRB CDR3 length in all four CD4+ subsets. Patients with type 1 diabetes made fewer insertions and deleted more nucleotides at VDJ recombination sites, implying thymic rearrangement abnormalities.

With regard to this clone: The antigen it recognizes is unknown. Per-base qualities were not stored, and no clone one base away is much larger. Additional DNA sequences in this sample encode the identical CDR3.

From each donor, a single peripheral blood sample of approximately 0.11 L on average was drawn into heparinised tubes. A BD FACSAria II and a panel including CD45RO, CCR7, CD25, CD127, CD95 and CD27 were used to sort naive, central memory, regulatory and stem cell-like memory CD4+ T cells. Every sorted population had a purity above 95%. Right away, PBMCs were isolated by Lymphoprep density gradient centrifugation and were stained directly, with no culture step. To minimize batch effects, samples were stained and sorted in pairs, one healthy donor with one patient per experiment. For CDR1 and CDR2, the germline V gene lists KGHSH and LQKENI. V and J are truncated by 3 bases and 2 bases respectively, leaving an intervening sequence of 5 bases. Reading from cysteine to phenylalanine, the CDR3 counts 13 amino acids. The read is trimmed to its CDR3 DNA, 39 bases read in frame from base 1. The entire isolated RNA was reverse transcribed using the High Capacity cDNA Reverse Transcription Kit, and thus expressed TCRB transcripts were sequenced. Deep immunoSEQ sequencing was performed on naive, central memory and regulatory T cell samples, with an average of about 3.57 million total reads per sample. Sorted cells were lysed in RLT buffer and RNA was extracted with DNase-treated RNeasy Micro or Mini kits, depending on cell number. Each cell subset was processed separately to prevent cross-contamination, with patient and healthy donor samples processed together. The immunoSEQ multiplex PCR was used to amplify TCRB sequences from cDNA, yielding 87-bp fragments that span the CDR3 region. The amplicons were sequenced using the Illumina HiSeq platform. Concerning the study's data processing: PCR bias was computationally corrected using synthetic template baselines, reads within Hamming distance 2 were collapsed, and singletons that could not be merged were discarded. Reads were aligned to IMGT to assign V, D and J genes, CDR3 length, and insertions or deletions at six rearrangement sites. Within each subset, clonotype counts were normalized to sorted cell number, after which true diversity and Gini coefficients were computed with the tcR R package. The overlap coefficient, calculated on TCRB nucleotide sequences, was used to quantify repertoire sharing. Out-of-frame TCRB sequences from naive cells were analyzed as a proxy for the pre-selection repertoire. TCRdb mirrors the immuneACCESS table, restricted to in-frame sequences. Some clones are absent from its copies; in checked studies, under half trace to an unresolved V gene, and the reason for the others is unknown. V and J calls and clone size are given by that table; D and trimming were obtained from the DNA. For this sample there are 250,000 to 300,000 clones; 13% to 15% appear just once. Roughly 0.018% of the sample is held by the ten biggest clonotypes.

Sequencing was performed on naive CD4+ T cells from blood. Read against the paper, the sample's cell subset or site label means: true naive CD4+ T cells. The sequence was collected from a man aged 30-40 years with type 1 diabetes. The chain is encoded by TRBV18 joined to TRBJ1-5, with TRBD1 tentatively as D gene (5 bases match). The CDR3 region reads CASSPTGNQPQHF. The nucleotide sequence is given as TGTGCCAGCTCACCGACAGGCAATCAGCCCCAGCATTTT.